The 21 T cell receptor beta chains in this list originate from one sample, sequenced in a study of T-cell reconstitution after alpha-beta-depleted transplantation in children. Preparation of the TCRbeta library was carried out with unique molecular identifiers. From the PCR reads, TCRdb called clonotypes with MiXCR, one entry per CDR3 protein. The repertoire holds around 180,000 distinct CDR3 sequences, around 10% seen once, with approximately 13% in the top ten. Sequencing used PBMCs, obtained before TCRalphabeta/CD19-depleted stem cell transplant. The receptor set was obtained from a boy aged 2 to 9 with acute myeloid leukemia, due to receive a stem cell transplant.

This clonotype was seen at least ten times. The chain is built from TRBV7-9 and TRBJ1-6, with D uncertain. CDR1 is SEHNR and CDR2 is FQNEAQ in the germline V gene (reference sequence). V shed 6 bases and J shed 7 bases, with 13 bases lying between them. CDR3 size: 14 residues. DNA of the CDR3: TGTGCCAGCAGTATAGACACATTAAATTCACCCCTCCACTTT. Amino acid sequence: CASSIDTLNSPLHF.

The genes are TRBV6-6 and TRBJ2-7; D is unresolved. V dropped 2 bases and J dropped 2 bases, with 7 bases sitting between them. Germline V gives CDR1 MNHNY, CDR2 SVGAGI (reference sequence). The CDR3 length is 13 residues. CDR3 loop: CASSYGRTYEQYV. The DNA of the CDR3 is TGTGCCAGCAGTTACGGACGGACCTACGAGCAGTACGTC.

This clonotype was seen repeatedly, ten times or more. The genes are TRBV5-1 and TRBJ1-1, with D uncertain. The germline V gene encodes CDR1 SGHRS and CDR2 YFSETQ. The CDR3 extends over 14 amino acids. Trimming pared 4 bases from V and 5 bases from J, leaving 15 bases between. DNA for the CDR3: TGCGCCAGCAGCACGAGTCGTGTTGGGACTGAAGCTTTCTTT. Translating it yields CASSTSRVGTEAFF.

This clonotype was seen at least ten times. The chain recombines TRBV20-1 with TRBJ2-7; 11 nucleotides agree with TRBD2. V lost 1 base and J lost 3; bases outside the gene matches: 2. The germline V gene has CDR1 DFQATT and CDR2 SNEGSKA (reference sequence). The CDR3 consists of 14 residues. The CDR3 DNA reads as TGCAGTGCTAGAGCTACTAGCGGGAGCTACGAGCAGTACTTC. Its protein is CSARATSGSYEQYF.

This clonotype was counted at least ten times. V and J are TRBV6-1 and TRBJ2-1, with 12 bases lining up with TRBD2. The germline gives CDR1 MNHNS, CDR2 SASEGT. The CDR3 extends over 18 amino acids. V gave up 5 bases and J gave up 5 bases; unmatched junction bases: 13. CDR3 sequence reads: CASSPSRRPSGGDNEQFF. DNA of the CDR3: TGTGCCAGCAGTCCTTCACGACGGCCTAGCGGGGGGGACAATGAGCAGTTCTTC.

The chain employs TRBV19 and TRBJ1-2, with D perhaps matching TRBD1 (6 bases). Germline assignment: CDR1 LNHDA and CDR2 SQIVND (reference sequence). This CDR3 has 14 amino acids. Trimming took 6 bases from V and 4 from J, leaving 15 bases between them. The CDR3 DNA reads TGTGCCAGTAGCCGATCCAGGGGTGGCTATGGCTACACCTTC. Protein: CASSRSRGGYGYTF.

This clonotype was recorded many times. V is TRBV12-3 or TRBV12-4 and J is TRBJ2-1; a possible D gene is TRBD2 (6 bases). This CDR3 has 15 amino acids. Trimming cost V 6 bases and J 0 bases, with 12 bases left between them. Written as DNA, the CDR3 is TGTGCCAGCAGGCGGGACCAAAGCTCCTACAATGAGCAGTTCTTC. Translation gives CASRRDQSSYNEQFF.

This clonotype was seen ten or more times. CDR3: CASSPDRMAGDTQYF. CDR3 coding DNA: TGTGCCAGCAGCCCGGACAGGATGGCCGGAGATACGCAGTATTTT. V is TRBV7-2 and J is TRBJ2-3; 7 bases are shared with TRBD1. The CDR3 length is 15 residues. Looked up from germline, CDR1 is SGHTA and CDR2 is FQGNSA. V lost 5 bases, J lost 5 bases, and 10 bases stayed unmatched.

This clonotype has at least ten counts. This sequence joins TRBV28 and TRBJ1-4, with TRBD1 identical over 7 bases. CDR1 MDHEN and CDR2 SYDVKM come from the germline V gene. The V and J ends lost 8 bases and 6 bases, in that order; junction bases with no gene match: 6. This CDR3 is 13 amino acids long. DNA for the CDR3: TGTGCCAGCGGGAGGGACAGAGATGAAAAACTGTTTTTT. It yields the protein CASGRDRDEKLFF. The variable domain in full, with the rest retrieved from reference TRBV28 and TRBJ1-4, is DVKVTQSSRYLVKRTGEKVFLECVQDMDHENMFWYRQDPGLGLRLIYFSYDVKMKEKGDIPEGYSVSREKKERFSLILESASTNQTSMYLCASGRDRDEKLFFGSGTQLSVL.

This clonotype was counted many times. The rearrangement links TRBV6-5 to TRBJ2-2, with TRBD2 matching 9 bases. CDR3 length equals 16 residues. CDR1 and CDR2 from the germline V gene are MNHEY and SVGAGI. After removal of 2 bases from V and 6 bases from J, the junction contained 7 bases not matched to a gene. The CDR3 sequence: CASSYLAGGPAGELFF. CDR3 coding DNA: TGTGCCAGCAGTTACCTGGCGGGAGGGCCGGCCGGGGAGCTGTTTTTT.

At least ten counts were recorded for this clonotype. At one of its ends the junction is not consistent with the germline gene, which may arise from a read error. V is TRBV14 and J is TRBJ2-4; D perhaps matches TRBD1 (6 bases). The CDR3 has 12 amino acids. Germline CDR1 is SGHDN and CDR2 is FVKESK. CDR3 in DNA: TGTGCCAGCAGCCAAGGAGACGGGACACCGACCTTC. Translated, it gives CASSQGDGTPTF. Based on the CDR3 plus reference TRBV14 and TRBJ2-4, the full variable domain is EAGVTQFPSHSVIEKGQTVTLRCDPISGHDNLYWYRRVMGKEIKFLLHFVKESKQDESGMPNNRFLAERTGGTYSTLKVQPAELEDSGVYFCASSQGDGTPTFGAGTRLSVL.

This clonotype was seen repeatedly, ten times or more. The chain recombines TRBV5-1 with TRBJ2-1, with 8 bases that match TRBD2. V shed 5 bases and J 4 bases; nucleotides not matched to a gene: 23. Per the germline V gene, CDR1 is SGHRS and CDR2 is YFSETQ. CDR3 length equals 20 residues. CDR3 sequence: CASRFPSGRGVLRQYNEQFF. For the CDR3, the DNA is TGCGCCAGCAGATTCCCGTCCGGGCGGGGGGTCCTTCGACAATACAATGAGCAGTTCTTC. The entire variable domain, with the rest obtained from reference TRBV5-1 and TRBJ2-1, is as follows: KAGVTQTPRYLIKTRGQQVTLSCSPISGHRSVSWYQQTPGQGLQFLFEYFSETQRNKGNFPGRFSGRQFSNSRSEMNVSTLELGDSALYLCASRFPSGRGVLRQYNEQFFGPGTRLTVL.

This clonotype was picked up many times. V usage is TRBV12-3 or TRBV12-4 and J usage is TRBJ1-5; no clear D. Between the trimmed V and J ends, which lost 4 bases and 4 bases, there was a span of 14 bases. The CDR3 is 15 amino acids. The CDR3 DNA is TGTGCCAGCAGTTCGGCGGGTTTACGGAATCAGCCCCAGCATTTT. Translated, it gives CASSSAGLRNQPQHF.

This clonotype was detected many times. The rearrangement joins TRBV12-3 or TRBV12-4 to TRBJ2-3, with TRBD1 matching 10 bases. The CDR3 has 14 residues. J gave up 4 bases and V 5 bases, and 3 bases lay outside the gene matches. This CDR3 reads CASSPGQGADTQYF. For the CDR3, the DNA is TGTGCCAGCAGTCCCGGACAGGGGGCAGATACGCAGTATTTT.

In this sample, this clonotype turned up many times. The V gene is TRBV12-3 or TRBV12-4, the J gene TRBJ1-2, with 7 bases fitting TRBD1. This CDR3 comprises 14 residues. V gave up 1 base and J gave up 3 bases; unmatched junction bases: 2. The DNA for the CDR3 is TGTGCCAGCAGTTTAGGACAGGGCTACTATGGCTACACCTTC. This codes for CASSLGQGYYGYTF.

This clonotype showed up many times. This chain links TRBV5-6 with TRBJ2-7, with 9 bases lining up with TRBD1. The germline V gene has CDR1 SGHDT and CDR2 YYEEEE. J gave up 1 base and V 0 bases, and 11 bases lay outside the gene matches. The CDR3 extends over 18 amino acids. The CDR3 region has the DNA TGTGCCAGCAGCTTGGTCCGGACAGGGGATCACTCGTCCTACGAGCAGTACTTC. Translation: CASSLVRTGDHSSYEQYF.

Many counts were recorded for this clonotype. This chain's CDR3 is CSARGDASYEQYF. The CDR3 DNA is TGCAGTGCCAGGGGGGATGCCTCCTACGAGCAGTACTTC. The chain couples TRBV20-1 to TRBJ2-7, with a weak D call TRBD1 (7 bases). The CDR3 has 13 residues. The germline V gene has CDR1 DFQATT and CDR2 SNEGSKA (reference sequence). V was trimmed by 6 bases and J by 0 bases, leaving 12 bases between them.

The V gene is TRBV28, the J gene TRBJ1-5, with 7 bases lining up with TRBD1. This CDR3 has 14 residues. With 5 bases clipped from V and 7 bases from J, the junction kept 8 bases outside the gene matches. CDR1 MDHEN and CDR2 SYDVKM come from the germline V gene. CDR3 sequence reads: CASSPRQGSQPQHF. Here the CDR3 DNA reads TGTGCCAGCAGTCCCCGACAGGGTAGCCAGCCCCAGCATTTT. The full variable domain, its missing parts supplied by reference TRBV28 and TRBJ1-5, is DVKVTQSSRYLVKRTGEKVFLECVQDMDHENMFWYRQDPGLGLRLIYFSYDVKMKEKGDIPEGYSVSREKKERFSLILESASTNQTSMYLCASSPRQGSQPQHFGDGTRLSIL.

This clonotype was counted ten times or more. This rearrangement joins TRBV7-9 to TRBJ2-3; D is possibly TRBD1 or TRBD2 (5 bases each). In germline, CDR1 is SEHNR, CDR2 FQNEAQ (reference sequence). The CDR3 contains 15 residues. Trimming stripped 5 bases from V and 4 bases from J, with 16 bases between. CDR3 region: CASSLRPGSADTQYF. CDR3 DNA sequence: TGTGCCAGCAGCCTACGGCCAGGGAGTGCAGATACGCAGTATTTT.

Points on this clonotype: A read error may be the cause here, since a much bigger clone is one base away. The CDR3 sequence: CASILSPRTGQETQYF. Here the CDR3 DNA reads TGCGCCAGCATCTTGTCCCCCCGGACAGGACAAGAGACCCAGTACTTC. The chain has TRBV5-1 and TRBJ2-5; 7 nucleotides line up with TRBD1. The CDR3 has 16 amino acids. Per germline, CDR1 SGHRS and CDR2 YFSETQ.

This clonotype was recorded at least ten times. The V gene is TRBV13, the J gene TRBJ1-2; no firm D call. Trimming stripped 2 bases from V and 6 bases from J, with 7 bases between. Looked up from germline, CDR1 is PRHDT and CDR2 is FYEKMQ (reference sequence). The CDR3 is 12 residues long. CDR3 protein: CASSLFSDGYTF. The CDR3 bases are TGTGCCAGCAGCTTATTTTCGGATGGCTACACCTTC.